These T cell receptor beta chains were read from a single sample in a study of shared T cell receptors in the human thymus. Profiling relied on immunoSEQ multiplex PCR, and the TCRdb table lists in-frame clones only, not all of them. The sample consists of some 700,000 clones, 75% to 90% of them appearing once. This sample was shared with a second study, whose subject was human thymus T cells.

The sequenced material came from thymocytes. These receptors were taken from a girl less than two years old with a congenital heart defect. Both conserved end residues are part of each CDR3. The order of the fields is D gene, V gene, J gene, CDR3 length, clone size, CDR3 protein, CDR3 DNA. D genes are given only for firm matches. Clone size is given for some rows only: seen once, a few or many times, or a class if the clone is expanded.

TRBD1	TRBV7-9	TRBJ1-2	13	-	CASTQGTPYGYTF	TGTGCCAGCACACAGGGGACGCCCTATGGCTACACCTTC
-	TRBV11-1	TRBJ1-1	19	-	CASSLVQSHRVGEKSEAFF	TGTGCCAGCAGCTTGGTACAGTCCCATCGGGTCGGGGAGAAGTCTGAAGCTTTCTTT
TRBD1	TRBV5-1	TRBJ1-6	16	-	CASRTGASSYNSPLHF	TGCGCCAGCAGGACAGGGGCGAGCTCCTATAATTCACCCCTCCACTTT
-	TRBV5-6	TRBJ2-1	11	few	CASSSLNEQFF	TGTGCCAGCAGCTCCCTCAATGAGCAGTTCTTC
-	TRBV7-2	TRBJ2-1	13	-	CASSLRRDNEQFF	TGTGCCAGCAGCCTCCGGCGGGACAATGAGCAGTTCTTC
TRBD1	TRBV27	TRBJ1-4	18	-	CASSLAPGTGDAGEKLFF	TGTGCCAGCAGTTTAGCCCCCGGGACAGGGGACGCCGGGGAAAAACTGTTTTTT
TRBD1	TRBV5-6	TRBJ1-5	19	-	CASSLGTGQTDFFNQPQHF	TGTGCCAGCAGCTTGGGCACGGGACAGACGGATTTTTTCAATCAGCCCCAGCATTTT
TRBD1	TRBV5-1	TRBJ1-5	16	once	CASSSPRQGLGQPQHF	TGCGCCAGCAGCTCACCTAGACAGGGGTTGGGTCAGCCCCAGCATTTT
-	TRBV6-5	TRBJ2-7	15	-	CASSYSGGASDEQYF	TGTGCCAGCAGTTACTCTGGGGGGGCCAGCGACGAGCAGTACTTC
-	TRBV27	TRBJ1-1	16	-	CASSLAGRQMGTEAFF	TGTGCCAGCAGTTTAGCGGGACGTCAAATGGGTACTGAAGCTTTCTTT
TRBD1	TRBV9	TRBJ2-1	17	-	CASSPSPDRASYNEQFF	TGTGCCAGCAGCCCCAGCCCCGACAGGGCCTCCTACAATGAGCAGTTCTTC
-	TRBV6-6	TRBJ1-5	13	-	CASSSYPEAPQHF	TGTGCCAGCAGTTCATACCCCGAGGCGCCCCAGCATTTT
TRBD2	TRBV6-5	TRBJ2-7	15	-	CASSYSIAGGYEQYF	TGTGCCAGCAGTTACTCGATAGCGGGGGGCTACGAGCAGTACTTC
TRBD1	TRBV29-1	TRBJ1-1	19	once	CSVEHPFQTGDVVNTEAFF	TGCAGCGTTGAACACCCGTTCCAAACAGGGGACGTGGTGAACACTGAAGCTTTCTTT
-	TRBV6-6	TRBJ1-2	13	once	CASSPTANYGYTF	TGTGCCAGCAGCCCTACAGCCAACTATGGCTACACCTTC
-	TRBV14	TRBJ2-3	14	-	CASSEGLFTDTQYF	TGTGCCAGCAGCGAGGGACTTTTCACAGATACGCAGTATTTT
-	TRBV10-2	TRBJ2-7	13	-	CASSDGRLNEQYF	TGCGCCAGCAGTGATGGCAGACTGAACGAGCAGTACTTC
TRBD1	TRBV19	TRBJ1-5	16	-	CASRQDRGAFNQPQHF	TGTGCCAGTAGGCAGGACAGGGGAGCCTTCAATCAGCCCCAGCATTTT
TRBD1	TRBV13	TRBJ1-1	21	-	CASSSPTDRPPIPILNTEAFF	TGTGCCAGCAGCTCGCCTACGGACAGGCCACCGATACCGATTTTGAACACTGAAGCTTTCTTT
TRBD2	TRBV30	TRBJ2-1	15	few	CAFRSGGGSNNEQFF	TGTGCCTTCCGGAGCGGGGGGGGCTCTAACAATGAGCAGTTCTTC
-	TRBV11-2	TRBJ2-1	17	-	CASSFPKGHRMYNERFF	TGTGCCAGCAGCTTCCCCAAGGGACACCGGATGTACAATGAGCGGTTCTTC
TRBD1	TRBV15	TRBJ2-3	20	few	CATSRARPGQGGDHTDTQYF	TGTGCCACCAGCAGAGCGCGGCCGGGACAGGGGGGGGATCACACAGATACGCAGTATTTT
-	TRBV6-1	TRBJ1-2	12	-	CASSEDYYGYTF	TGTGCCAGCAGTGAAGACTACTATGGCTACACCTTC
-	TRBV15	TRBJ1-6	18	-	CATSRHTLGGAGNSPLHF	TGTGCCACCAGCAGACACACCCTCGGGGGGGCAGGGAATTCACCCCTCCACTTT
-	TRBV5-4	TRBJ1-2	14	-	CASSQKTGLSGYTF	TGTGCCAGCAGCCAAAAAACAGGGTTAAGTGGCTACACCTTC
TRBD1	TRBV27	TRBJ1-1	14	-	CASSLYPGGTEAFF	TGTGCCAGCAGTTTATATCCAGGGGGCACTGAAGCTTTCTTT
-	TRBV4-1	TRBJ2-2	14	-	CASSTGWNTGELFF	TGCGCCAGCAGCACAGGCTGGAACACCGGGGAGCTGTTTTTT
-	TRBV25-1	TRBJ1-4	15	once	CASSVGRDKKEKLFF	TGTGCCAGCAGTGTAGGGAGAGATAAGAAGGAAAAACTGTTTTTT
TRBD2	TRBV11-2	TRBJ2-3	18	-	CASSSPTAPGLAGAARYF	TGTGCCAGCAGCTCCCCAACAGCCCCGGGACTAGCGGGGGCGGCGCGGTATTTT
TRBD1	TRBV27	TRBJ1-6	19	-	CASSLRGTGQSSYNSPLHF	TGTGCCAGCAGTTTAAGGGGGACAGGGCAAAGCTCCTATAATTCACCCCTCCACTTT
-	TRBV6-5	TRBJ2-7	15	few	CASSLTGKRAYEQYF	TGTGCCAGCAGCCTAACAGGGAAACGAGCCTACGAGCAGTACTTC
-	TRBV9	TRBJ1-5	15	-	CASSPSPGHNQPQHF	TGTGCCAGCAGCCCCTCGCCGGGACACAATCAGCCCCAGCATTTT
-	TRBV9	TRBJ1-1	13	once	CASSLTVNTEAFF	TGTGCCAGCAGCCTTACAGTGAACACTGAAGCTTTCTTT
TRBD1	TRBV11-2	TRBJ2-7	17	-	CASSPQPPGQGAYEQYF	TGTGCCAGCAGCCCTCAACCTCCGGGACAGGGAGCCTACGAGCAGTACTTC
-	TRBV6-6	TRBJ2-2	14	few	CASTEGEEPGELFF	TGTGCCAGCACCGAAGGGGAGGAACCCGGGGAGCTGTTTTTT
-	TRBV27	TRBJ2-7	16	-	CASSLSDIRGGYEQYF	TGTGCCAGCAGTTTATCGGACATCCGGGGAGGCTACGAGCAGTACTTC
-	TRBV7-9	TRBJ1-1	13	-	CASRAHEETEAFF	TGTGCCAGTCGAGCCCATGAGGAGACTGAAGCTTTCTTT
-	TRBV5-4	TRBJ1-3	16	-	CASSLAPGGDGNTIYF	TGTGCCAGCAGCTTGGCCCCGGGGGGCGACGGAAACACCATATATTTT
-	TRBV7-9	TRBJ1-2	13	-	CASRDVRGYGYTF	TGTGCCAGCAGGGATGTTCGGGGTTATGGCTACACCTTC
TRBD1	TRBV7-9	TRBJ1-1	14	-	CASSSTGVNTEAFF	TGTGCCAGCAGCTCGACAGGGGTGAACACTGAAGCTTTCTTT
-	TRBV5-6	TRBJ1-2	14	-	CASSLDAGNYGYTF	TGTGCCAGCAGCTTGGACGCGGGTAACTATGGCTACACCTTC
-	TRBV5-4	TRBJ2-3	13	-	CASSGALTDTQYF	TGTGCCAGCAGCGGGGCCCTTACAGATACGCAGTATTTT
-	TRBV2	TRBJ1-2	14	-	CASSGMVTPHGYTF	TGTGCCAGCAGTGGAATGGTAACTCCCCATGGCTACACCTTC
-	TRBV27	TRBJ1-2	13	once	CASSIQGFDGYTF	TGTGCCAGCAGCATACAGGGTTTCGATGGCTACACCTTC
TRBD1	TRBV27	TRBJ1-1	17	-	CASSQPGQGFRDTEAFF	TGTGCCAGCAGTCAACCGGGACAGGGGTTTAGGGACACTGAAGCTTTCTTT
TRBD1	TRBV5-1	TRBJ1-2	13	-	CASSGDRNYGYTF	TGCGCCAGCAGCGGGGACAGAAACTATGGCTACACCTTC
-	TRBV4-1	TRBJ2-1	18	-	CASSQENDTCEPYNEQFF	TGCGCCAGCAGCCAAGAAAATGACACCTGTGAACCCTACAATGAGCAGTTCTTC
-	TRBV4-3	TRBJ2-5	13	few	CASSLTRQETQYF	TGCGCCAGCAGCTTGACTAGGCAGGAGACCCAGTACTTC
-	TRBV28	TRBJ1-4	16	-	CASNTSGGATNEKLFF	TGTGCCAGCAACACGAGCGGGGGTGCAACTAATGAAAAACTGTTTTTT
TRBD2	TRBV25-1	TRBJ2-2	15	-	CASSAGLVRGGELFF	TGTGCCAGCAGTGCCGGACTAGTTAGGGGCGGGGAGCTGTTTTTT
-	TRBV27	TRBJ1-1	13	-	CASSLREGTEAFF	TGTGCCAGCAGTTTGCGGGAGGGCACTGAAGCTTTCTTT
-	TRBV5-4	TRBJ1-5	13	-	CASSFEGNQPQHF	TGTGCCAGCAGCTTTGAGGGCAATCAGCCCCAGCATTTT
-	TRBV5-4	TRBJ2-2	16	once	CASSLPPGQNTGELFF	TGTGCCAGCAGCTTGCCCCCGGGACAGAACACCGGGGAGCTGTTTTTT
-	TRBV5-1	TRBJ2-7	12	once	CASRGRAYEQYF	TGCGCCAGCAGAGGCAGGGCCTACGAGCAGTACTTC
TRBD1	TRBV6-5	TRBJ1-2	15	-	CASSNPGQGNYGYTF	TGTGCCAGCAGTAATCCGGGACAGGGAAACTATGGCTACACCTTC
-	TRBV30	TRBJ2-3	11	-	CAWRRGFTQYF	TGTGCCTGGAGAAGAGGGTTTACGCAGTATTTT
-	TRBV9	TRBJ2-1	18	-	CASSVAPHLANPYNEQFF	TGTGCCAGCAGCGTAGCCCCTCACCTAGCGAACCCCTACAATGAGCAGTTCTTC